This T cell receptor beta chain originates from a study of T cell responses to AZD1222 COVID-19 vaccine (dated by TCRdb to about 2021). Regarding the study in general: A total of just over 230 trial participants underwent TCR sequencing, of whom around 210 had received two doses of AZD1222 and some 26 had received two doses of the MenACWY control vaccine. Enrollment into the trials was organized by age into subgroups of 18-55, 56-69 and 70-plus years, and those subgroups contained around 150, 28 and 57 TCR-sequenced participants, respectively. Study-level results and caveats: The whole spike protein was spanned by vaccine-associated CD4 TCRs, and dominant responses were seen in regions 160-218 and 743-854. In the small 56-69-year group, the increase in depth fell short of significance, most likely because of low power. A significant rise in spike-specific TCR breadth and depth was observed after two AZD1222 doses relative to day 0 and relative to MenACWY recipients. Because no day 14 peak-response samples were available, the repertoires could be characterized only after the peak T cell response. Nearly half of unique spike-specific TCRs reportedly recognized epitopes outside regions mutated in the B.1.351 and B.1.1.7 variants. Only 5 to 7 AZD1222 recipients were SARS-CoV-2 seropositive at baseline, limiting conclusions about previously exposed vaccinees. Most participants were white British and females outnumbered males, and the authors suggested that clonal diversity may have been underestimated.

The CDR3 regions of human TCRbeta chains were analyzed by immunosequencing. The authors' analysis ran thus. Repertoire TCRs were checked for matches against a reference library of SARS-CoV-2-specific TCRs that had been generated using the MIRA antigen-specificity platform. Breadth was defined as the fraction of unique TCRs that were SARS-CoV-2-associated, and depth was defined as the fraction of total T cells that were SARS-CoV-2-associated. Using the MIRA data, every spike-specific TCR was mapped to the spike region that the TCR reacted to and assigned to either a CD4 or a CD8 class. Log10-transformed breadth and depth values were compared by one-way ANOVA with Sidak's multiple comparisons tests. Entries here come from immuneACCESS through TCRdb and include only in-frame sequences with V and J called. Some clones fail to appear in such tables; in the studies checked, an unresolved V gene covers under half of the shortfall, and the cause of the remainder is unknown. V and J calls and clone size come straight from that table; D and trimming were deduced from the DNA. The sample data list about 140,000 clones, and 90% to 95% of these were observed just once. The ten biggest clones cover more than 0.9% of the sample.

What the time point label conveys for this sample: about 28 days (+/-7) after the second vaccine dose. AZD1222 recipients whose second dose came at about 4 weeks and those whose second dose came at about 12 weeks were combined into one group, since spike-specific TCR depth and breadth did not differ between the two schedules. Samples from vaccinated people were obtained from the UK trials COV001 and COV002, which included a single-blind randomized controlled phase 2/3 trial of AZD1222 (ChAdOx1 nCoV-19) in healthy adults. Trial participant PBMC samples were collected at day 0 and day 28 after the second dose for TCRbeta chain sequencing. Points on this clone: Its antigen has not been determined. Base qualities are not at hand, and no much larger clone is one base apart.

Sequenced here: peripheral blood, sampled 28 days after the second AZD1222 dose. The sequence was obtained from an adult who received the AZD1222 COVID-19 vaccine.

The DNA sequence is as follows: TGTGCCAGCAGCTCGCCTTTGGGGCTCCCGAACACTGAAGCTTTCTTT. It codes for CASSSPLGLPNTEAFF. Recombination connected TRBV5-6 to TRBJ1-1, and perhaps TRBD1 as D gene, on 5 matching bases. V loses 3 bases of germline sequence and J loses 1 base, and the interval between the two ends is 16 bases. CDR1 is given as SGHDT and CDR2 as YYEEEE, both from the germline V gene. The cysteine opens and the phenylalanine closes a CDR3 of 16 amino acids. The only DNA kept is the CDR3, 48 bases in frame from the first base.